This T cell receptor (beta chain) appears in the sequencing data of a study of OX40 agonist ivuxolimab in advanced cancers. CDR1 is LNHDA, CDR2 SQIVND, per germline (reference sequence). This CDR3 is built from 18 residues. J gave up 3 bases and V 7 bases, and 18 bases lay outside the gene matches. Using immunoSEQ multiplex PCR, the repertoire was profiled, and TCRdb retains in-frame clones only, with some absent. Here the sample spans tens of thousands of clones, 85% to 90% being singletons. The chain links TRBV19 to TRBJ1-2, with 9 bases fitting TRBD1. Source: CD4+ or CD8+ T cells sorted from blood, taken in a trial of the OX40 agonist ivuxolimab. The sequence derives from an adult with an advanced solid tumor such as melanoma, head and neck, liver or kidney cancer. Here the CDR3 DNA reads TGTGCCAGTAACACGGGACAGGGACGTTCCCTCCGGGACTATGGCTACACCTTC. Protein sequence: CASNTGQGRSLRDYGYTF.